Below, 23 T cell receptor beta chains from the same sample are listed, as sequenced in a study of T cell responses to AZD1222 COVID-19 vaccine (dated by TCRdb to the early 2020s). This specimen's time point label, interpreted: baseline before first vaccination. The method behind the library was the immunoSEQ multiplex PCR assay. Drawn from immuneACCESS, this table holds only the in-frame rearrangements with V and J called that TCRdb kept. Clones are partly lost; checked studies trace under half to an unresolved V gene and leave the rest unexplained. The sample includes 200,000 or so clones, with over 80% observed a single time. The ten largest clones take up around 5.8% of the sample. Sequencing used peripheral blood, obtained on day 0 of AZD1222 vaccination. Receptor source: an adult in good health.

The gene calls are TRBV30 and TRBJ1-4; unclear D gene. Trimming stripped 0 bases from V and 5 bases from J, with 10 bases between. Germline CDR1 reads GTSNPN; CDR2 reads SVGIG (reference sequence). The CDR3 length is 14 residues. The CDR3 bases are TGTGCCTGGAGTGTACTATGGGAGAATGAAAAACTGTTTTTT. Translated, it gives CAWSVLWENEKLFF.

The chain joins TRBV27 to TRBJ1-3; TRBD1 might be the D (6 bases). Per the germline V gene, CDR1 is MNHEY and CDR2 is SMNVEV (reference sequence). There are 14 residues in the CDR3. Trimming shortened V by 5 bases and J by 2 bases, and 10 bases separated the two germline ends. CDR3 sequence: CASSTTGTGNTIYF. DNA of the CDR3: TGTGCCAGCAGTACAACAGGGACTGGAAACACCATATATTTT.

This chain links TRBV4-1 with TRBJ2-6, with TRBD1 as a possible D gene (5 bases). The CDR3 has 15 amino acids. With 3 bases removed from V and 4 bases from J, the gap between germline ends came to 10 bases. The V gene's germline CDR1 is MGHRA and CDR2 YSYEKL. In DNA form, the CDR3 reads TGCGCCAGCAGCCATGCAGGGTCCGGGGCCAACGTCCTGACTTTC. Translating it yields CASSHAGSGANVLTF.

The V gene is TRBV7-2, the J gene TRBJ1-5; D remains unclear. Germline values: CDR1 SGHTA, CDR2 FQGNSA. This CDR3 spans 13 amino acids. Trimming took 7 bases from V and 4 from J, leaving 11 bases between them. The CDR3 loop is CASTAGWNQPQHF. The CDR3 DNA is TGTGCCAGCACCGCTGGTTGGAATCAGCCCCAGCATTTT.

J is TRBJ1-5 and V is TRBV12-3 or TRBV12-4, with TRBD1 matching over 7 bases. V was pared by 4 bases and J by 7 bases, with 4 bases of the junction left unmatched. The CDR3 totals 13 residues. The CDR3: CASSSQTGQPQHF. DNA for the CDR3: TGTGCCAGCAGTTCACAGACAGGGCAGCCCCAGCATTTT.

CDR3 coding DNA: TGTGCCAGCAGTGAAACACTACAATACTCCTATGGCTACACCTTC. It yields the protein CASSETLQYSYGYTF. The chain is built from TRBV6-1 and TRBJ1-2; no clear D. The germline CDR1 and CDR2 sequences are MNHNS and SASEGT. V lost 2 bases and J 4 bases, leaving 14 bases between the germline ends. The CDR3 covers 15 residues.

The rearrangement uses TRBV7-9 and TRBJ2-2, with TRBD2 as a possible D gene (6 bases). V was trimmed by 4 bases and J by 3 bases, leaving 12 bases between them. This CDR3 comprises 15 residues. In germline, CDR1 is SEHNR, CDR2 FQNEAQ (reference sequence). The CDR3 coding sequence is TGTGCCAGCAGCTCCGGGGGTATCGACACCGGGGAGCTGTTTTTT. Translated, it gives CASSSGGIDTGELFF.

Only a few counts were recorded for this clone. The CDR3 sequence: CASSLNRGREQPQHF. CDR3 coding DNA: TGTGCCAGCAGCTTGAACAGGGGGCGCGAACAGCCCCAGCATTTT. The rearrangement joins TRBV7-2 to TRBJ1-5; 9 bases match TRBD1. This CDR3 is built from 15 residues. The germline gives CDR1 SGHTA, CDR2 FQGNSA. V was pared by 3 bases and J by 7 bases, with 7 bases of the junction left unmatched.

The chain couples TRBV3-1 (or the pseudogene TRBV3-2) to TRBJ1-4; tentative D call: TRBD1 (5 bases). The germline CDR1 and CDR2 sequences are LGHDT and YNNKEL (reference sequence). This CDR3 contains 15 residues. V lost 2 bases and J 0 bases, leaving 7 bases between the germline ends. In DNA, the CDR3 is TGTGCCAGCAGCCAACTCAGGGCAACTAATGAAAAACTGTTTTTT. Its protein product is CASSQLRATNEKLFF.

The chain employs TRBV3-1 (or the pseudogene TRBV3-2) and TRBJ2-6; 7 nucleotides align to TRBD1. J was trimmed by 4 bases and V by 4 bases; bases with no gene match: 13. The CDR3 is 18 residues long. The germline V gene encodes CDR1 LGHDT and CDR2 YNNKEL (reference sequence). CDR3 protein: CASSPKGARLSGANVLTF. CDR3 nucleotide sequence: TGTGCCAGCAGCCCTAAGGGGGCGCGACTTTCCGGGGCCAACGTCCTGACTTTC.

The chain joins TRBV18 to TRBJ2-7, with TRBD1 as a possible D gene (6 bases). The CDR3 contains 13 residues. Trimming shortened V by 3 bases and J by 5 bases, and 11 bases separated the two germline ends. Germline CDR1 and CDR2: KGHSH and LQKENI. This CDR3 is CASSPGAGDEQYF. In DNA, the CDR3 is TGTGCCAGCTCACCGGGGGCAGGGGACGAGCAGTACTTC.

This chain joins TRBV7-9 and TRBJ1-2, with a possible D match to TRBD1 (6 bases). Germline CDR1 is SEHNR and CDR2 is FQNEAQ (reference sequence). V lost 5 bases and J lost 8, with 15 bases in between. CDR3 length: 13 amino acids. CDR3 region: CASSPQTGKGYTF. CDR3 DNA sequence: TGTGCCAGCAGCCCGCAAACAGGGAAGGGCTACACCTTC.

The chain uses TRBV5-1 and TRBJ2-5, with no clear D. Deletions cut 1 base from V and 1 base from J, with 8 bases between. This CDR3 has 14 amino acids. Germline values: CDR1 SGHRS, CDR2 YFSETQ. In DNA form, the CDR3 reads TGCGCCAGCAGCTTGAGCCACGGCCAAGAGACCCAGTACTTC. Translation gives CASSLSHGQETQYF.

This chain joins TRBV2 and TRBJ1-5; TRBD1 might be the D (6 bases). This CDR3 has 16 amino acids. Germline V CDR1 and CDR2: SNHLY, FYNNEI. V lost 6 bases and J 1 base, leaving 16 bases between the germline ends. Here the CDR3 DNA reads TGTGCCAGCAGCCGCCTGACAGGCTCGAGCAATCAGCCCCAGCATTTT. Its translation: CASSRLTGSSNQPQHF.

The V gene is TRBV2, the J gene TRBJ2-2; D may be TRBD2 (7 bases). Germline assignment: CDR1 SNHLY and CDR2 FYNNEI. CDR3 size: 16 residues. The V gene lost 5 bases and the J gene lost 4 bases, with 17 bases spanning the gap. CDR3 coding DNA: TGTGCCAGCAGTACGGGGGGCCTCCTGGGCACCGGGGAGCTGTTTTTT. Translated, it gives CASSTGGLLGTGELFF.

The chain joins TRBV28 to TRBJ1-5, with 8 positions matching TRBD1. The V and J ends lost 8 bases and 1 base, in that order; junction bases with no gene match: 1. Per the germline V gene, CDR1 is MDHEN and CDR2 is SYDVKM. The CDR3 totals 13 residues. CDR3 amino acids: CASGDRSNQPQHF. In DNA form, the CDR3 reads TGTGCCAGCGGGGACAGGAGCAATCAGCCCCAGCATTTT.

The CDR3 DNA reads as TGTGCCGGTACCCGGGGTGGGTCCTATAATTCACCCCTCCACTTT. Its protein is CAGTRGGSYNSPLHF. The rearrangement uses TRBV30 and TRBJ1-6; D is ambiguous. Germline loops: CDR1 GTSNPN, CDR2 SVGIG (reference sequence). Trimming removed 8 bases at V and 1 base at J, with 15 bases between. The CDR3 is made up of 15 amino acids.

V usage is TRBV19 and J usage is TRBJ1-5; D is ambiguous. CDR3 size: 12 residues. CDR1 and CDR2 from the germline V gene are LNHDA and SQIVND (reference sequence). Trimming cost V 1 base and J 10 bases, with 8 bases left between them. This chain's CDR3 is CASSIGVPPQHF. CDR3 coding DNA: TGTGCCAGTAGTATAGGCGTGCCACCCCAGCATTTT.

The gene calls are TRBV6-2 or TRBV6-3 and TRBJ1-5; D not certain. The CDR3 has 13 residues. V lost 5 bases and J 6 bases, leaving 11 bases between the germline ends. Germline V gene lookup returns CDR1 MNHEY and CDR2 SVGEGT. The chain's CDR3 is CASSPPVGQPQHF. CDR3 nucleotide sequence: TGTGCCAGCAGTCCACCAGTGGGTCAGCCCCAGCATTTT.

The CDR3 DNA sequence: TGTGCCAGCCTGGATTCCCGAGATACGCAGTATTTT. It translates to CASLDSRDTQYF. This chain connects TRBV19 to TRBJ2-3; D is unresolved. Germline V gives CDR1 LNHDA, CDR2 SQIVND (reference sequence). V lost 9 bases to trimming and J lost 5 bases, with 12 bases between them. This CDR3 spans 12 amino acids. The full variable domain, in which reference TRBV19 and TRBJ2-3 provide the parts outside the CDR3, is DGGITQSPKYLFRKEGQNVTLSCEQNLNHDAMYWYRQDPGQGLRLIYYSQIVNDFQKGDIAEGYSVSREKKESFPLTVTSAQKNPTAFYLCASLDSRDTQYFGPGTRLTVL.

This clone appeared a few times. The V gene is TRBV27, the J gene TRBJ2-7; D remains ambiguous. The CDR3 runs to 11 residues. V dropped 5 bases and J dropped 3 bases, with 5 bases sitting between them. Germline loops: CDR1 MNHEY, CDR2 SMNVEV (reference sequence). The CDR3 region is CASSKGYEQYF. Written as DNA, the CDR3 is TGTGCCAGCAGTAAAGGCTACGAGCAGTACTTC.

V and J are TRBV3-1 (or the pseudogene TRBV3-2) and TRBJ1-2, with 11 bases aligning to TRBD1. J gave up 9 bases and V 4 bases, and 7 bases lay outside the gene matches. Looked up from germline, CDR1 is LGHDT and CDR2 is YNNKEL (reference sequence). This CDR3 region has 14 residues. The CDR3 nucleotides read TGTGCCAGCAGCCCAGGGACAGGGGGAATGAGCTACACCTTC. Translating it yields CASSPGTGGMSYTF.

This clone was picked up a small number of times. The chain couples TRBV30 to TRBJ1-2; D possibly corresponds to TRBD1 (5 bases). Germline V gene lookup returns CDR1 GTSNPN and CDR2 SVGIG (reference sequence). V lost 0 bases and J lost 5, with 16 bases in between. The CDR3 runs to 15 residues. The CDR3 is CAWSVGGRGGYGYTF. CDR3 bases: TGTGCCTGGAGTGTTGGGGGACGCGGCGGATATGGCTACACCTTC. The whole variable domain, filled in from reference TRBV30 and TRBJ1-2, reads SQTIHQWPATLVQPVGSPLSLECTVEGTSNPNLYWYRQAAGRGLQLLFYSVGIGQISSEVPQNLSASRPQDRQFILSSKKLLLSDSGFYLCAWSVGGRGGYGYTFGSGTRLTVV.